The clone carrying this T cell receptor beta chain was seen a handful of times. The record originates from a study of blood T cells in healthy people across ages. A J-beta primer mix and a sample-barcoded 5' primer were used in a second PCR of roughly 7 to 12 cycles. TCRdb processed the 5' RACE reads anew with MiXCR; each CDR3 protein has one entry. The table shows under 1,100,000 distinct CDR3 sequences, with 20% to 25% occurring only once. Germline assignment: CDR1 SGDLS and CDR2 YYNGEE. The CDR3 extends over 12 amino acids. V lost 3 bases and J lost 11, with 13 bases in between. These data were also reused for a study on T cells of mothers and their children.

This sequence joins TRBV9 and TRBJ2-3; D may be TRBD2 (6 bases). This clonotype originated in a girl aged 2-15 years in good health. The material sequenced was blood. CDR3 coding DNA: TGTGCCAGCAGCGCGACTAGGTCACAGCAGTATTTT. Amino acid sequence: CASSATRSQQYF.